This section outlines one TCR beta chain sequence together with its context. Using immunoSEQ multiplex PCR, the repertoire was profiled, and TCRdb retains in-frame clones only, with some absent. The repertoire includes about 79,000 clones, around 95% of them detected once, and about 0.72% sits in the top ten. This record comes from a study of T cell changes during pregnancy in multiple sclerosis. Germline V CDR1 and CDR2: SGDLS, YYNGEE. V lost 2 bases and J lost 2; bases outside the gene matches: 11. CDR3 length equals 17 residues. The receptor's source is a female donor in good health, enrolled as a control in a pregnancy study. The chain uses TRBV9 and TRBJ1-2; 8 bases are shared with TRBD1. This specimen consisted of peripheral blood, obtained in the second trimester of pregnancy. The chain's CDR3 is CASSVGQGGRGNYGYTF. CDR3 DNA sequence: TGTGCCAGCAGCGTTGGACAGGGAGGTAGGGGCAACTATGGCTACACCTTC.